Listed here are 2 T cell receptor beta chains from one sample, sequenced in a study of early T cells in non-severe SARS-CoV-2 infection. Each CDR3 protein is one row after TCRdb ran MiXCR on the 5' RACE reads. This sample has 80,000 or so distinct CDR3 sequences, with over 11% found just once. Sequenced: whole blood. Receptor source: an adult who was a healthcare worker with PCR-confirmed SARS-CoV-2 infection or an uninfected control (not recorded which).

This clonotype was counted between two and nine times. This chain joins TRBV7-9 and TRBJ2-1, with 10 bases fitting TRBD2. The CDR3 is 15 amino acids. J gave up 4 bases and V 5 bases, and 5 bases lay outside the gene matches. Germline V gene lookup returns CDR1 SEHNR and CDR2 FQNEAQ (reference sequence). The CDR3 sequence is CASSRSGRVYNEQFF. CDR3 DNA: TGTGCCAGCAGCCGAAGCGGGAGGGTTTACAATGAGCAGTTCTTC. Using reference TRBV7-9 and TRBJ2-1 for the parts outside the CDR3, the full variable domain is DTGVSQNPRHKITKRGQNVTFRCDPISEHNRLYWYRQTLGQGPEFLTYFQNEAQLEKSRLLSDRFSAERPKGSFSTLEIQRTEQGDSAMYLCASSRSGRVYNEQFFGPGTRLTVL.

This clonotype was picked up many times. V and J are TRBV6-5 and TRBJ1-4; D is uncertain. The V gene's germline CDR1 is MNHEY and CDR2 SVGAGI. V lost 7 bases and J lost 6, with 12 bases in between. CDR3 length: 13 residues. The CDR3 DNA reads TGTGCCAGCAATTCCCATGGCGATGAAAAACTGTTTTTT. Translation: CASNSHGDEKLFF.